This T cell receptor beta chain was observed in a study of cytomegalovirus exposure and HLA in healthy donors. On the study more broadly: A later analysis reported the same platform for the 95 to 150 validation repertoires and the roughly 700 first-cohort repertoires.

The validation cohort, a group of over a hundred subjects, included the donors and was separate from the approximately 650-subject first cohort. Worth noting for this clone: Its antigen is still unknown.

The V gene lost 6 bases and the J gene lost 4 bases, with 13 bases spanning the gap. This CDR3 comprises 13 residues. The germline V gene encodes CDR1 MNHNS and CDR2 SASEGT. Some clones are missing from TCRdb's copy, which holds only in-frame ones; the method was immunoSEQ multiplex PCR. The sample yields some 210,000 clones, 80% to 90% seen once. Study conclusions and caveats: The finding came from a later analysis; first-cohort TCR clusters tended to co-occur in the 110 or so validation repertoires. Associated with cytomegalovirus, according to the listing, were fewer than 200 TCR beta chains.

The rearrangement uses TRBV6-1 and TRBJ2-7; possible D gene TRBD1, 5 bases. Material for sequencing was PBMCs. The receptor was derived from a woman in her late teens or twenties in good health and CMV-seropositive. Here the CDR3 reads CASSRTPEYEQYF. The CDR3 region has the DNA TGTGCCAGCAGCAGGACACCAGAGTACGAGCAGTACTTC.